This T cell receptor (beta chain) was found in a study of graft-versus-host responses after intestinal transplantation. General study points: Recipient marrow held GvH clones, some first seen in ileum or blood. Within the allografts of patients who had graft-donor T cell macrochimerism, graft-versus-host to host-versus-graft clonal ratios were high.

Concerning this clone: What it binds is unknown.

The CDR3 length is 16 residues. Germline CDR1 reads SGHVS; CDR2 reads FNYEAQ. V was pared by 5 bases and J by 3 bases, with 9 bases of the junction left unmatched. Sequencing was performed with immunoSEQ multiplex PCR; in TCRdb, only in-frame clones are kept and a portion is missing. The table shows 80,000 to 95,000 clones, with 75% to 95% occurring only once. The material was unstimulated CD8+ T cells sorted from spleen or lymph node cells, obtained before intestinal transplant. The rearrangement links TRBV7-6 to TRBJ2-7; TRBD2 agrees at 11 bases. This sequence originates from a human donor who received an intestinal transplant. Here the CDR3 DNA reads TGTGCCAGCAGCCCCACCAGGACTAGCGGGCTCTACGAGCAGTACTTC. This translates into CASSPTRTSGLYEQYF.